These 21 T cell receptor beta chains share one sample of origin, sequenced in a study of blood T cell repertoires in COVID-19 (dated by TCRdb to between 2020 and 2021). To prepare the library, the immunoSEQ multiplex PCR assay was applied. TCRdb provides this immuneACCESS table in a form limited to in-frame rearrangements. Some clones are lacking; in checked studies, under half of them reflect an unresolved V gene, and why the rest are absent is not known. The sample has a few hundred thousand clones on record, approximately 85% of them singletons. The ten largest clones represent over 1.5% of the sample. The sequenced sample consisted of PBMCs or T cells enriched from blood (not recorded which). These receptors were obtained from a woman aged 50 to 65 who had recovered from COVID-19.

J is TRBJ2-3 and V is TRBV29-1, with 7 bases fitting TRBD2. V gave up 7 bases and J gave up 2 bases; unmatched junction bases: 9. Germline lookup yields CDR1 SQVTM and CDR2 ANQGSEA. This CDR3 spans 14 amino acids. The CDR3 nucleotides are TGCAGCGGACGGGCAGCGGGAACCACAGATACGCAGTATTTT. Translating gives CSGRAAGTTDTQYF.

The chain combines TRBV29-1 with TRBJ2-3, with 9 nucleotides matching TRBD2. The length of the CDR3 is 15 residues. V trimming: 1 base; J trimming: 6 bases; junction bases outside the gene matches: 8. The germline gives CDR1 SQVTM, CDR2 ANQGSEA. CDR3 region: CSVEVFSGSSDTQYF. DNA of the CDR3: TGCAGCGTTGAAGTCTTTAGCGGGAGTTCTGATACGCAGTATTTT.

There are a few counts of this clone. The chain has TRBV28 and TRBJ1-2; the D is unclear. Trimming stripped 7 bases from V and 4 bases from J, with 16 bases between. This CDR3 has 14 amino acids. Looked up from germline, CDR1 is MDHEN and CDR2 is SYDVKM. The CDR3 reads CASTGKRGLYGYTF. The CDR3 DNA reads as TGTGCCAGCACCGGAAAAAGAGGACTCTATGGCTACACCTTC.

The chain carries TRBV7-9 and TRBJ1-4, with 9 nucleotides matching TRBD1. Germline-derived CDR1 and CDR2 are SEHNR and FQNEAQ (reference sequence). V lost 5 bases and J lost 10; bases outside the gene matches: 5. The CDR3 contains 13 residues. CDR3 nucleotides: TGTGCCAGCAGCCCCAGACAGGGGGGAAAACTGTTTTTT. Encoded protein: CASSPRQGGKLFF. Using reference TRBV7-9 and TRBJ1-4 for the parts outside the CDR3, the full variable domain is DTGVSQNPRHKITKRGQNVTFRCDPISEHNRLYWYRQTLGQGPEFLTYFQNEAQLEKSRLLSDRFSAERPKGSFSTLEIQRTEQGDSAMYLCASSPRQGGKLFFGSGTQLSVL.

The chain uses TRBV11-2 and TRBJ2-4, with D possibly TRBD2 on 5 matching bases. V was clipped by 8 bases and J by 8 bases, with 10 bases between them. The CDR3 loop spans 11 amino acids. In germline, CDR1 is SGHAT, CDR2 FQNNGV. CDR3 amino acids: CASAGGDIQYF. The DNA of the CDR3 is TGTGCCAGCGCCGGAGGCGACATTCAGTACTTC. The variable domain in full, completed from reference TRBV11-2 and TRBJ2-4, reads EAGVAQSPRYKIIEKRQSVAFWCNPISGHATLYWYQQILGQGPKLLIQFQNNGVVDDSQLPKDRFSAERLKGVDSTLKIQPAKLEDSAVYLCASAGGDIQYFGAGTRLSVL.

The chain is built from TRBV11-2 and TRBJ2-3, with 7 bases matching TRBD1. CDR3 size: 17 residues. Per germline, CDR1 SGHAT and CDR2 FQNNGV. J gave up 2 bases and V 4 bases, and 12 bases lay outside the gene matches. The CDR3 region is CASSSFRGSTFTDTQYF. The CDR3 DNA reads as TGTGCCAGCAGCTCTTTCAGGGGGAGCACTTTCACAGATACGCAGTATTTT.

This sequence joins TRBV2 and TRBJ2-1; D not certain. Trimming cost V 3 bases and J 6 bases, with 6 bases left between them. This CDR3 has 12 residues. The V gene's germline CDR1 is SNHLY and CDR2 FYNNEI. CDR3: CASSDDSNEQFF. The CDR3 DNA is TGTGCCAGCAGTGATGACTCCAATGAGCAGTTCTTC.

The V call is TRBV28, the J call TRBJ1-1, with D perhaps TRBD1 (6 bases). V was pared by 6 bases and J by 7 bases, with 9 bases between. The CDR3 consists of 11 residues. Per germline, CDR1 MDHEN and CDR2 SYDVKM. The CDR3 bases are TGTGCCAGCAGGGCGACAGGTGAAGCTTTCTTT. It encodes CASRATGEAFF. Filled out from reference TRBV28 and TRBJ1-1, the complete variable domain reads DVKVTQSSRYLVKRTGEKVFLECVQDMDHENMFWYRQDPGLGLRLIYFSYDVKMKEKGDIPEGYSVSREKKERFSLILESASTNQTSMYLCASRATGEAFFGQGTRLTVV.

The chain has TRBV18 and TRBJ1-6; D is uncertain. There are 17 residues in the CDR3. The V end lost 3 bases, the J end lost 6 bases, and 18 bases lay between the germline ends. Germline V gives CDR1 KGHSH, CDR2 LQKENI. The CDR3 DNA reads TGTGCCAGCTCACCCTCGATTTCGGGCCGGGGTAATTCACCCCTCCACTTT. Translated, it gives CASSPSISGRGNSPLHF.

The rearrangement uses TRBV7-6 and TRBJ2-2; TRBD1 aligns across 9 bases. This CDR3 contains 14 residues. The trim removed 6 bases at V and 3 bases at J, leaving 2 bases unmatched. Per germline, CDR1 SGHVS and CDR2 FNYEAQ. The CDR3 region has the DNA TGTGCCAGCAGAGACAGGGGGGACACCGGGGAGCTGTTTTTT. Protein: CASRDRGDTGELFF.

The chain couples TRBV5-1 to TRBJ2-5; maybe TRBD2 (5 bases). V was cut by 4 bases and J by 2 bases, with 6 bases left in between. Germline CDR1 reads SGHRS; CDR2 reads YFSETQ. The CDR3 spans 12 residues. The CDR3 DNA reads TGCGCCAGCAGCAGGACTCAAGAGACCCAGTACTTC. Protein product: CASSRTQETQYF.

This clone occurred once. This rearrangement joins TRBV10-1 to TRBJ2-1, with TRBD2 matching 9 bases. The CDR3 consists of 16 residues. J lost 7 bases, V lost 5 bases, and 12 bases had no gene match. CDR1 and CDR2 from the germline V gene are WNHNN and SYGVQD (reference sequence). As DNA, the CDR3 is TGCGCCAGCAGTAAGGGGGTAGCGGGAGTAGGAAATGAGCAGTTCTTC. Its protein product is CASSKGVAGVGNEQFF.

This chain connects TRBV6-5 to TRBJ1-2, with D possibly matching TRBD1 (6 bases). Germline V gives CDR1 MNHEY, CDR2 SVGAGI. The V gene lost 6 bases and the J gene lost 4 bases, with 12 bases spanning the gap. The CDR3 runs to 13 residues. In DNA form, the CDR3 reads TGTGCCAGCAGCTCGACAGGCTTCTATGGCTACACCTTC. It codes for CASSSTGFYGYTF.

The V and J genes are TRBV27 and TRBJ2-1; tentative D call: TRBD2 (6 bases). CDR1 is MNHEY and CDR2 is SMNVEV in the germline V gene (reference sequence). V lost 3 bases and J lost 4, with 16 bases in between. The CDR3 is 16 amino acids. The CDR3 DNA sequence: TGTGCCAGCAGTTTGCGGGGACCCAAAGGATACAATGAGCAGTTCTTC. Protein product: CASSLRGPKGYNEQFF.

A word on this clone: This specimen includes other DNA sequences encoding the same CDR3. The V call is TRBV5-6, the J call TRBJ2-7; D unclear. V was clipped by 0 bases and J by 2 bases, with 9 bases between them. Looked up from germline, CDR1 is SGHDT and CDR2 is YYEEEE. This CDR3 has 14 amino acids. Here the CDR3 reads CASSLGTGAYEQYF. In nucleotides, the CDR3 is TGTGCCAGCAGCTTGGGAACTGGAGCCTACGAGCAGTACTTC.

This chain joins TRBV19 and TRBJ2-1; 9 bases match TRBD2. In germline, CDR1 is LNHDA, CDR2 SQIVND (reference sequence). The length of the CDR3 is 15 residues. Losses at the gene ends were 4 bases for V and 5 bases for J; bases not matched to a gene: 6. CDR3 residues: CASSRLVAGDNEQFF. The CDR3 DNA reads TGTGCCAGTAGTAGGCTGGTAGCGGGGGACAATGAGCAGTTCTTC.

The chain couples TRBV14 to TRBJ2-1; TRBD2 is a possible D gene (5 bases). Trimming took 0 bases from V and 3 from J, leaving 18 bases between them. Per the germline V gene, CDR1 is SGHDN and CDR2 is FVKESK. The CDR3 runs to 18 residues. CDR3 DNA: TGTGCCAGCAGCCAAGATCAGTTTTCCGGGAATCTCTACAATGAGCAGTTCTTC. As protein: CASSQDQFSGNLYNEQFF.

This rearrangement joins TRBV28 to TRBJ2-2; D is unresolved. With 5 bases removed from V and 5 bases from J, the gap between germline ends came to 12 bases. CDR1 and CDR2 (germline): MDHEN, SYDVKM. This CDR3 is 14 amino acids long. The CDR3 sequence: CASSPPAGTGELFF. In DNA, the CDR3 is TGTGCCAGCAGTCCCCCAGCCGGGACCGGGGAGCTGTTTTTT.

The genes are TRBV5-1 and TRBJ2-1, with a weak D call TRBD1 (6 bases). This CDR3 is built from 16 residues. CDR1 and CDR2 from the germline V gene are SGHRS and YFSETQ. The germline V and J ends were trimmed by 4 bases and 3 bases, with 17 bases remaining between them. CDR3 sequence (DNA): TGCGCCAGCAGCCCGACAGGTAATCCTCTCTACAATGAGCAGTTCTTC. Amino acid sequence: CASSPTGNPLYNEQFF.

In its sample, this clone was seen once. The rearrangement links TRBV7-9 to TRBJ1-3; no definite D call. Trimming took 5 bases from V and 2 from J, leaving 10 bases between them. The CDR3 totals 14 residues. CDR1 is SEHNR and CDR2 is FQNEAQ in the germline V gene (reference sequence). CDR3 protein: CASSSNGAGNTIYF. The CDR3 DNA follows: TGTGCCAGCAGCAGCAACGGAGCTGGAAACACCATATATTTT.

Only one count was recorded for this clone. CDR3 amino acids: CASTLDRGNEQFF. CDR3 coding DNA: TGTGCCAGCACGTTGGACAGGGGCAATGAGCAGTTCTTC. The chain combines TRBV2 with TRBJ2-1, with 9 nucleotides matching TRBD1. The CDR3 spans 13 residues. Germline CDR1 and CDR2: SNHLY and FYNNEI. J lost 6 bases, V lost 7 bases, and 4 bases had no gene match.